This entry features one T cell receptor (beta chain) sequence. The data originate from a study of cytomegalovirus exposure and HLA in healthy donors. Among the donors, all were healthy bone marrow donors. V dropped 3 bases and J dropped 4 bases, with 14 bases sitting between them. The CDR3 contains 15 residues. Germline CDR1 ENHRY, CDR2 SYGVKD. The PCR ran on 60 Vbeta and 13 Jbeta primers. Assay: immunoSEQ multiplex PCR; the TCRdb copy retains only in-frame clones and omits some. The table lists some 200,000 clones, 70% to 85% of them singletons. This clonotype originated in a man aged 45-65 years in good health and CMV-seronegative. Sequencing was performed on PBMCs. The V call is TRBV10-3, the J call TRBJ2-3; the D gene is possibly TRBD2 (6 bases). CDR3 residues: CAISDEGWEADTQYF. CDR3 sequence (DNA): TGTGCCATCAGTGACGAGGGCTGGGAGGCAGATACGCAGTATTTT.